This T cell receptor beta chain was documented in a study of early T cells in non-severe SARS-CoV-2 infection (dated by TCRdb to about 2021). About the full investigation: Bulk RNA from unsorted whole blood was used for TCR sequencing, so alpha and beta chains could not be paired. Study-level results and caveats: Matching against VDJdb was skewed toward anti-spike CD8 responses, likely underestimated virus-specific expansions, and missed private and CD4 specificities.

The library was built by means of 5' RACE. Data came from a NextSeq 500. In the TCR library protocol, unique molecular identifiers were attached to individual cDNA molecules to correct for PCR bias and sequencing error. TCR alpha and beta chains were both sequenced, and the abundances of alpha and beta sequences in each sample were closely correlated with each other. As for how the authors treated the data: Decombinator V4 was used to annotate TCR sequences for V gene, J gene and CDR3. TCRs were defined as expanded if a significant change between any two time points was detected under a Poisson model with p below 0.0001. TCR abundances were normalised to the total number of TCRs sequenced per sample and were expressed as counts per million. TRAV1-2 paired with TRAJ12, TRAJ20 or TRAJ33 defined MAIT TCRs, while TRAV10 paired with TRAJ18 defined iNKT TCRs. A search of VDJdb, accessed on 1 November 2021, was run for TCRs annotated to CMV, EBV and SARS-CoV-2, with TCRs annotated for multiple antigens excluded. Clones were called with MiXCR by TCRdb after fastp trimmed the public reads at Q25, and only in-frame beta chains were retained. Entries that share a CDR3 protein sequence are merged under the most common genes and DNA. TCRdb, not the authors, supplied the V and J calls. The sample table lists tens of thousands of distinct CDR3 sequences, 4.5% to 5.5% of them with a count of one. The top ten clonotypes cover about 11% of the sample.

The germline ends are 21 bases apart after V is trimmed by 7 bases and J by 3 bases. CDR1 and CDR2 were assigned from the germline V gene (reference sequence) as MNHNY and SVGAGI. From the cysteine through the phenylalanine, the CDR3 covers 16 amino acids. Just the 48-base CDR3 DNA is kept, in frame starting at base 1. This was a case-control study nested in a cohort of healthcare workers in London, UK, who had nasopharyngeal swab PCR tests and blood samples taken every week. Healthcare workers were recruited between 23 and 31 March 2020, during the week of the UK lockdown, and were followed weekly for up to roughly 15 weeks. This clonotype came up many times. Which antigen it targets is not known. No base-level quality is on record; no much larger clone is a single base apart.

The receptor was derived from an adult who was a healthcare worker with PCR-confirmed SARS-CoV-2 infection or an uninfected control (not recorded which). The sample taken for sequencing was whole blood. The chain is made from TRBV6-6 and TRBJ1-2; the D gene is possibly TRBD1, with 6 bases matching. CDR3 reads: CASKASTGTHDYGYTF. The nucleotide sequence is TGTGCCAGCAAAGCGTCGACCGGGACACATGACTATGGCTACACCTTC.